Each of the 5 T cell receptor beta chains below was sequenced from the same sample in a study of CD8 T cells in ankylosing spondylitis. One entry per CDR3 protein results from TCRdb running MiXCR on the 5' RACE reads. Among fewer than 200,000 distinct CDR3 sequences listed, 18% were seen once. The specimen was blood, either unsorted or a sorted T cell fraction (not recorded which). These TCRs come from a male donor under 30 with ankylosing spondylitis or in good health (not recorded which).

This clonotype was seen at least ten times. In nucleotides, the CDR3 is TGTGCCAGCAGTTACATGGGGTTTTCTGGAAACACCATATATTTT. Translation: CASSYMGFSGNTIYF. The rearrangement joins TRBV6-5 to TRBJ1-3; D not resolved. The germline V gene has CDR1 MNHEY and CDR2 SVGAGI. V was cut by 2 bases and J by 1 base, with 9 bases left in between. The CDR3 loop spans 15 amino acids.

This clonotype came up many times. The V gene is TRBV10-3, the J gene TRBJ2-2, with 7 bases lining up with TRBD1. The CDR3 is 16 residues long. Germline V lookup: CDR1 ENHRY, CDR2 SYGVKD. Losses at the gene ends were 6 bases for V and 4 bases for J; bases not matched to a gene: 11. The DNA of the CDR3 is TGTGCCATCAGGACGTCTGGGGCAGGGGGCACCGGGGAGCTGTTTTTT. Amino acids: CAIRTSGAGGTGELFF.

This clonotype was counted at least ten times. The chain links TRBV20-1 to TRBJ2-7; D remains ambiguous. Germline V gene data show CDR1 as DFQATT and CDR2 as SNEGSKA (reference sequence). V gave up 1 base and J gave up 0 bases, with 7 bases separating them. The CDR3 extends over 13 amino acids. The chain's CDR3 is CSARVGISYEQYF. In DNA, the CDR3 is TGCAGTGCTAGAGTGGGGATCTCCTACGAGCAGTACTTC.

This clonotype was detected many times. The chain recombines TRBV24-1 with TRBJ2-5, with a weak D call TRBD1 (6 bases). V lost 3 bases and J 4 bases, leaving 11 bases between the germline ends. Germline lookup yields CDR1 KGHDR and CDR2 SFDVKD. The CDR3 consists of 14 residues. CDR3 sequence reads: CATSDRTVRETQYF. In DNA, the CDR3 is TGTGCCACCAGTGATCGGACAGTTAGAGAGACCCAGTACTTC.

This clonotype has a count of ten or more. This rearrangement joins TRBV4-1 to TRBJ2-1, with 9 bases fitting TRBD1. The CDR3 contains 15 residues. V trimming: 4 bases; J trimming: 8 bases; junction bases outside the gene matches: 9. Per germline, CDR1 MGHRA and CDR2 YSYEKL. The CDR3 sequence: CASSRFGQGIDEQFF. CDR3 sequence (DNA): TGCGCCAGCAGCCGTTTTGGACAGGGGATCGATGAGCAGTTCTTC.